This TCR beta chain derives from a study of blood T cell repertoires in COVID-19. Study as a whole: The cDNA or gDNA used as material had been derived from T cells, B-cell-depleted T cells, or PBMCs.

Participant age was about 18 to 89 years, and participants resided in about two dozen US areas. Cohorts were determined from participant-reported clinical history. Germline CDR1 reads MNHEY; CDR2 reads SMNVEV (reference sequence). The CDR3 totals 14 residues. V gave up 4 bases and J gave up 1 base, with 10 bases separating them. In the study's own analysis: Amplifying reference gene primers gave estimates of nucleated cell counts. TCRdb's table, derived via immunoSEQ multiplex PCR, lists solely in-frame clones and lacks some. D and trimming were read from the DNA, whereas the V and J calls and clone size are those reported in that table. The sample lists more than 350,000 clones, about 88% seen once, with 1.4% in the top ten.

Sequencing input: PBMCs or T cells enriched from blood (not recorded which). The TCR originated in a woman aged 18-30 years who had been exposed to COVID-19. V usage is TRBV27 and J usage is TRBJ1-2; TRBD1 is a possible D gene (5 bases). CDR3 nucleotide sequence: TGTGCCAGCAGTTACGTAGGGGATAACTATGGCTACACCTTC. As protein: CASSYVGDNYGYTF.